This entry lists 32 T cell receptor beta chains sequenced from one sample in a study of post-analysis software for immune sequencing data. No antigen has been assigned to these receptors. Every TCR beta cDNA library bore unique molecular identifiers. TCRdb passed the PCR reads through MiXCR, listing each CDR3 protein once. This sample has 350,000 to 500,000 distinct CDR3 sequences, with about 39% found just once. Study-level points and caveats: Patients carried a few TRBV segments more frequently than controls did, and TRBV5-6, TRBV5-1 and TRBV20-1 were among them.

Sequencing used blood. The receptors come from a girl under 10 years old with multiple sclerosis.

This clonotype occurred once. The chain is built from TRBV10-3 and TRBJ2-5; D is unclear. The V gene lost 4 bases and the J gene lost 6 bases, with 12 bases spanning the gap. CDR1 is ENHRY, CDR2 SYGVKD, per germline. The CDR3 extends over 13 amino acids. The CDR3 region has the DNA TGTGCCATCAGTGTGGAGTTCTTCCAGACCCAGTACTTC. It is translated as CAISVEFFQTQYF.

This clonotype was detected a few times. The chain uses TRBV7-2 and TRBJ2-7; D unclear. Trimming stripped 0 bases from V and 3 bases from J, with 12 bases between. Per the germline V gene, CDR1 is SGHTA and CDR2 is FQGNSA. CDR3 size: 15 residues. Here the CDR3 DNA reads TGTGCCAGCAGCTTAGCGGGGAACAGAGACTACGAGCAGTACTTC. Translating it yields CASSLAGNRDYEQYF.

This clonotype was observed at least ten times. The chain links TRBV14 to TRBJ2-3, with D unresolved. The CDR3 sequence is 12 residues long. Germline V lookup: CDR1 SGHDN, CDR2 FVKESK. Trimming stripped 1 base from V and 7 bases from J, with 6 bases between. The CDR3 bases are TGTGCCAGCAGCCAAGCGTTCTATACGCAGTATTTT. This encodes CASSQAFYTQYF.

This rearrangement joins TRBV6-6 to TRBJ2-7; D is perhaps TRBD2 (5 bases). V was pared by 5 bases and J by 3 bases, with 11 bases between. The CDR3 spans 13 residues. Germline-derived CDR1 and CDR2 are MNHNY and SVGAGI (reference sequence). CDR3 protein: CASSEYDYYEQYF. In DNA, the CDR3 is TGTGCCAGCAGTGAGTACGACTACTACGAGCAGTACTTC.

The V gene is TRBV29-1, the J gene TRBJ2-7; TRBD2 aligns across 7 bases. Germline V gives CDR1 SQVTM, CDR2 ANQGSEA. This CDR3 is built from 17 residues. The V and J ends lost 5 bases and 2 bases, in that order; junction bases with no gene match: 18. The CDR3 DNA is TGCAGCGTTACAAACCCCACCCTAGCGGATACACCCTACGAGCAGTACTTC. Translated, it gives CSVTNPTLADTPYEQYF.

The chain employs TRBV7-2 and TRBJ2-2, with TRBD2 identical over 8 bases. The germline CDR1 and CDR2 sequences are SGHTA and FQGNSA. The CDR3 has 16 amino acids. Losses at the gene ends were 5 bases for V and 3 bases for J; bases not matched to a gene: 8. The CDR3 loop reads CASSRQAGVDTGELFF. As DNA, the CDR3 is TGTGCCAGCAGCCGCCAAGCGGGAGTGGACACCGGGGAGCTGTTTTTT.

The rearrangement uses TRBV6-5 and TRBJ2-5; D gene ambiguous. Per the germline V gene, CDR1 is MNHEY and CDR2 is SVGAGI. This CDR3 has 14 amino acids. Trimming stripped 2 bases from V and 0 bases from J, with 7 bases between. CDR3 sequence: CASSYGNYQETQYF. The CDR3 bases are TGTGCCAGCAGTTACGGGAACTACCAAGAGACCCAGTACTTC.

The chain uses TRBV5-1 and TRBJ2-5; 10 bases align to TRBD2. The CDR3 length is 16 residues. Looked up from germline, CDR1 is SGHRS and CDR2 is YFSETQ. Unmatched junction bases numbered 7, after V lost 2 bases and J lost 3 bases. The CDR3 spells CASSLSPSGSKETQYF. The CDR3 DNA reads TGCGCCAGCAGCTTATCGCCTAGCGGGAGTAAAGAGACCCAGTACTTC.

The rearrangement links TRBV24-1 to TRBJ2-5; 7 bases match TRBD2. In germline, CDR1 is KGHDR, CDR2 SFDVKD. Losses at the gene ends were 6 bases for V and 7 bases for J; bases not matched to a gene: 1. The CDR3 is 11 residues long. The CDR3 DNA sequence: TGTGCCACCAGTACGGGGGGGACCCAGTACTTC. Protein product: CATSTGGTQYF.

This clonotype was counted at least ten times. This rearrangement joins TRBV4-1 to TRBJ2-5, with D perhaps TRBD2 (6 bases). The CDR3 runs to 14 residues. Germline V gene data show CDR1 as MGHRA and CDR2 as YSYEKL. The V end was cut by 6 bases, the J end by 1 base, with 12 bases between. The CDR3 DNA reads TGCGCCAGCAGTCTTACTAGCCGCCAAGAGACCCAGTACTTC. Translation: CASSLTSRQETQYF.

The V and J genes are TRBV7-2 and TRBJ2-7, with 9 positions matching TRBD1. Germline V gene lookup returns CDR1 SGHTA and CDR2 FQGNSA. With 0 bases clipped from V and 2 bases from J, the junction kept 5 bases outside the gene matches. This CDR3 has 16 residues. The CDR3 DNA follows: TGTGCCAGCAGCTTAGCCCCGGGACAGGGCACCTACGAGCAGTACTTC. It translates to CASSLAPGQGTYEQYF.

This clonotype came up a few times. The chain has TRBV20-1 and TRBJ2-4; the D gene is possibly TRBD1 (6 bases). The DNA end lines up better with TRBJ2-7; the J call may be wrong. The germline CDR1 and CDR2 sequences are DFQATT and SNEGSKA (reference sequence). This CDR3 region has 11 residues. CDR3: CSAWGHSEQYF. The CDR3 region has the DNA TGCAGTGCTTGGGGACATAGCGAGCAGTACTTC.

This clonotype was detected a few times. The genes are TRBV10-3 and TRBJ2-7; either TRBD1 or TRBD2 may supply D (5 bases each). Trimming shortened V by 1 base and J by 3 bases, and 25 bases separated the two germline ends. The CDR3 length is 19 residues. Germline CDR1 and CDR2: ENHRY and SYGVKD. CDR3 in DNA: TGTGCCATCAGTGAGTTCCCCCAGGGTAGGGACGCTAAGGGCTACGAGCAGTACTTC. Protein sequence: CAISEFPQGRDAKGYEQYF.

The chain uses TRBV20-1 and TRBJ2-1, with 7 nucleotides matching TRBD2. Trimming took 1 base from V and 14 from J; bases not matched to a gene: 5. There are 11 residues in the CDR3. Germline CDR1 DFQATT, CDR2 SNEGSKA (reference sequence). The DNA of the CDR3 is TGCAGTGCTAGAGCATTGGCGGGAGAGTTCTTC. Translating it yields CSARALAGEFF.

The rearrangement uses TRBV10-3 and TRBJ2-3, with a weak D call TRBD2 (6 bases). Trimming pared 2 bases from V and 2 bases from J, leaving 11 bases between. Germline CDR1 ENHRY, CDR2 SYGVKD. The CDR3 extends over 15 amino acids. CDR3 DNA: TGTGCCATCAGTGAGGGAGGGACCTCCACAGATACGCAGTATTTT. This encodes CAISEGGTSTDTQYF.

V is TRBV9 and J is TRBJ1-6, with 12 bases that match TRBD1. CDR1 and CDR2 (germline): SGDLS, YYNGEE. The CDR3 spans 15 residues. The V gene end was trimmed by 2 bases and the J gene end by 7 bases; junction bases not matched to a gene: 1. The CDR3 DNA is TGTGCCAGCAGCGTGGGACAGGGGGCGAATTCACCCCTCCACTTT. The encoded protein is CASSVGQGANSPLHF.

There are a few counts of this clonotype. The rearrangement joins TRBV27 to TRBJ2-7; 10 positions match TRBD2. Germline values: CDR1 MNHEY, CDR2 SMNVEV (reference sequence). The length of the CDR3 is 13 residues. The J segment lost 1 base and the V segment lost 10 bases, leaving 4 bases of the junction unmatched. CDR3 residues: CATWTSGSYEQYF. The CDR3 nucleotides are TGTGCCACCTGGACTAGCGGATCCTACGAGCAGTACTTC.

This clonotype has more than one count but fewer than ten. V is TRBV20-1 and J is TRBJ2-1, with TRBD2 as a possible D gene (6 bases). CDR1 is DFQATT and CDR2 is SNEGSKA in the germline V gene (reference sequence). The CDR3 runs 15 residues. Deletions cut 5 bases from V and 2 bases from J, with 16 bases between. The CDR3, as DNA: TGCAGTGCTGCACACCGGGACTTCGCCTACAATGAGCAGTTCTTC. Translated: CSAAHRDFAYNEQFF.

The V and J genes are TRBV5-1 and TRBJ2-3; 9 bases match TRBD1. J lost 4 bases, V lost 0 bases, and 6 bases had no gene match. In germline, CDR1 is SGHRS, CDR2 YFSETQ. The CDR3 has 16 amino acids. In DNA form, the CDR3 reads TGCGCCAGCAGCTTGGGGGACAGGGTCTCCTCAGATACGCAGTATTTT. As protein: CASSLGDRVSSDTQYF.

There are a few counts of this clonotype. This chain connects TRBV6-1 to TRBJ2-5; TRBD1 agrees at 8 bases. Germline V gene sequence: CDR1 MNHNS, CDR2 SASEGT. The V segment lost 6 bases and the J segment 2 bases; nucleotides outside the gene matches: 8. This CDR3 contains 15 residues. The CDR3 protein is CASRSGTGGQETQYF. The CDR3 DNA sequence: TGTGCCAGCAGGAGTGGTACAGGGGGGCAAGAGACCCAGTACTTC.

This clonotype was picked up many times. This chain links TRBV28 with TRBJ2-1, with 9 bases matching TRBD2. Germline CDR1 MDHEN, CDR2 SYDVKM. After removal of 8 bases from V and 5 bases from J, the junction contained 13 bases not matched to a gene. This CDR3 has 16 amino acids. The CDR3 nucleotides are TGTGCCAGCTCAGAGACGGGACTAGCAGTTAACAATGAGCAGTTCTTC. The encoded protein is CASSETGLAVNNEQFF.

This clonotype was detected only a few times. V gene TRBV7-9 combines with J gene TRBJ2-1; D is perhaps TRBD1 (6 bases). The CDR3 consists of 15 residues. Germline V gene lookup returns CDR1 SEHNR and CDR2 FQNEAQ (reference sequence). With 6 bases removed from V and 5 bases from J, the gap between germline ends came to 17 bases. DNA for the CDR3: TGTGCCAGCAGATACCCGGGACAATTCGACAATGAGCAGTTCTTC. Residues: CASRYPGQFDNEQFF.

This clonotype was seen more than once but under ten times. The chain employs TRBV4-3 and TRBJ2-1, with 7 positions matching TRBD1. CDR3 length: 13 amino acids. V was clipped by 4 bases and J by 9 bases; unmatched bases: 6. CDR1 LGHNA and CDR2 YSLEER come from the germline V gene. CDR3 nucleotide sequence: TGCGCCAGCAGCCTAGTAGGGGGCCGTGAGCAGTTCTTC. Its translation is CASSLVGGREQFF.

Regarding this clonotype: At one end, the junction sequence differs from germline, possibly due to a read error. The rearrangement links TRBV5-1 to TRBJ1-1; possible D gene TRBD1, 6 bases. The CDR3 totals 14 residues. From germline, CDR1 is SGHRS and CDR2 YFSETQ. The CDR3 DNA sequence: TGCGTCAGCAGCCGTACGGGGGCGGGGACTGAAGCTTTCTTT. This gives the protein CVSSRTGAGTEAFF.

The J gene is TRBJ1-5, the V gene TRBV10-3; D ambiguous. The CDR3 loop spans 14 amino acids. Germline lookup yields CDR1 ENHRY and CDR2 SYGVKD. Deletions cut 3 bases from V and 4 bases from J, with 10 bases between. CDR3 sequence: CAISDPDLNQPQHF. The CDR3 DNA reads as TGTGCCATCAGTGACCCGGACTTAAATCAGCCCCAGCATTTT.

This clonotype has more than one count but fewer than ten. The rearrangement uses TRBV20-1 and TRBJ1-4; D is ambiguous. The CDR3 runs 12 residues. Trimming pared 5 bases from V and 8 bases from J, leaving 12 bases between. Germline V gene lookup returns CDR1 DFQATT and CDR2 SNEGSKA (reference sequence). Here the CDR3 DNA reads TGCAGTGCTCGTATGGGGAGGGAAAAACTGTTTTTT. This gives the protein CSARMGREKLFF.

Only a few counts were recorded for this clonotype. This chain connects TRBV20-1 to TRBJ2-1; 11 bases line up with TRBD1. Germline V gene data show CDR1 as DFQATT and CDR2 as SNEGSKA (reference sequence). The V gene end was trimmed by 4 bases and the J gene end by 7 bases; junction bases not matched to a gene: 6. This CDR3 comprises 14 residues. The CDR3, as DNA: TGCAGTGCTAACCCCGGACAGGGGGCAAATGAGCAGTTCTTC. This gives the protein CSANPGQGANEQFF.

This clonotype has at least ten counts. The V gene is TRBV29-1, the J gene TRBJ2-3; D gene ambiguous. Germline CDR1 SQVTM, CDR2 ANQGSEA. The CDR3 runs to 11 residues. Trimming took 6 bases from V and 6 from J, leaving 10 bases between them. CDR3 DNA: TGCAGCGTCGTTGCCAGGGATACGCAGTATTTT. Protein: CSVVARDTQYF.

The V call is TRBV19, the J call TRBJ1-1; D may be TRBD1 (5 bases). The V end was cut by 6 bases, the J end by 8 bases, with 10 bases between. This CDR3 region has 11 residues. From germline, CDR1 is LNHDA and CDR2 SQIVND (reference sequence). The CDR3 DNA reads as TGTGCCAGTAGCCTCAGGGCCGAAGCTTTCTTT. It codes for CASSLRAEAFF.

The chain combines TRBV20-1 with TRBJ1-1; D ambiguous. This CDR3 contains 16 residues. CDR1 and CDR2 from the germline V gene are DFQATT and SNEGSKA (reference sequence). The germline V and J ends were trimmed by 5 bases and 1 base, with 20 bases remaining between them. The CDR3 is CSAGHARILRNTEAFF. The CDR3 nucleotides are TGCAGTGCTGGGCACGCCCGGATCCTGAGGAACACTGAAGCTTTCTTT.

This clonotype has only a few counts. The rearrangement uses TRBV7-2 and TRBJ2-1; tentatively, D is TRBD1 (6 bases). The CDR3 runs 14 residues. V was clipped by 8 bases and J by 7 bases, with 18 bases between them. Germline-derived CDR1 and CDR2 are SGHTA and FQGNSA. This chain's CDR3 is CASHRDTLLNEQFF. The CDR3 nucleotides read TGTGCCAGCCACCGGGACACCCTATTGAATGAGCAGTTCTTC.

This clonotype was recorded once. The CDR3 protein is CASSLDWGTGYGYTF. The CDR3 bases are TGTGCCAGCAGCTTAGATTGGGGAACGGGGTATGGCTACACCTTC. The V call is TRBV11-2, the J call TRBJ1-2; D remains unclear. V lost 0 bases, J lost 5 bases, and 13 bases lay in between. The CDR3 is 15 amino acids. Looked up from germline, CDR1 is SGHAT and CDR2 is FQNNGV. Using reference TRBV11-2 and TRBJ1-2 for the parts outside the CDR3, the full variable domain is EAGVAQSPRYKIIEKRQSVAFWCNPISGHATLYWYQQILGQGPKLLIQFQNNGVVDDSQLPKDRFSAERLKGVDSTLKIQPAKLEDSAVYLCASSLDWGTGYGYTFGSGTRLTVV.